This T cell receptor beta chain appears in the sequencing data of a study of radiotherapy plus CTLA-4 blockade in lung cancer. About the study: With 31% of patients having disease control, objective responses were seen in 15% to 20%. The study's findings and limits: Dynamics of early blood T cell clones, together with interferon-beta, were reportedly the best predictors of response. There was expansion of tumor-derived TCR clones in blood after radiotherapy plus ipilimumab.

Focal radiation plus CTLA-4 blockade with ipilimumab was given to patients with chemo-refractory metastatic non-small-cell lung cancer. Germline CDR1 is SGHRS and CDR2 is YFSETQ. Trimming cost V 0 bases and J 2 bases, with 9 bases left between them. The CDR3 is made up of 15 amino acids. Concerning this clone: What it binds is unknown.

Method: immunoSEQ multiplex PCR; TCRdb's copy keeps in-frame clones and lacks some. The sample holds tens of thousands of clones, around 86% seen once. This specimen was peripheral blood, taken from a patient treated with radiotherapy plus ipilimumab. This chain links TRBV5-1 with TRBJ1-5; D might be TRBD1 (5 bases). The TCR was taken from a human donor with non-small cell lung cancer that progressed on radiotherapy plus ipilimumab. CDR3 amino acids: CASSLEGVGNQPQHF. DNA of the CDR3: TGCGCCAGCAGCTTGGAAGGGGTCGGCAATCAGCCCCAGCATTTT.